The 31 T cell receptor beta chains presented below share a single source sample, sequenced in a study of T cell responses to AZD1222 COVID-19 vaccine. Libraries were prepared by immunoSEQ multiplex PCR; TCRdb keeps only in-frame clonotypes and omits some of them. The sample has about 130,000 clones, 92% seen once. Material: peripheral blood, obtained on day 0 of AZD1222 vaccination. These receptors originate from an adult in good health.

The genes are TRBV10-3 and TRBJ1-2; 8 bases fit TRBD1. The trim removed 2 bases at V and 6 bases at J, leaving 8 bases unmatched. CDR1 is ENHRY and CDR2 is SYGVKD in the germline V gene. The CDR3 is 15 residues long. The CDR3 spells CAISERGQGVDGYTF. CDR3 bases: TGTGCCATCAGTGAGAGAGGACAGGGTGTCGATGGCTACACCTTC.

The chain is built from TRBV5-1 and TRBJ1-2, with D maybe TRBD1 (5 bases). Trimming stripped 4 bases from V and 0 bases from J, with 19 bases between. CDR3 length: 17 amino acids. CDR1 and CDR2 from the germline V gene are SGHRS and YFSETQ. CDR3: CASSPMSDSRTNYGYTF. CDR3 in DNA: TGCGCCAGCAGCCCCATGTCCGACAGTAGAACTAACTATGGCTACACCTTC.

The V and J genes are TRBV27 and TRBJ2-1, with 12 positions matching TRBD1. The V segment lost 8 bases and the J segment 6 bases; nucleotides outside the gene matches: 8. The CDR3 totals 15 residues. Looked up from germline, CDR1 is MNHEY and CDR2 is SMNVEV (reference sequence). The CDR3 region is CASCAWDRGRNEQFF. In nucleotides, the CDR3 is TGTGCCAGCTGCGCTTGGGACAGGGGGCGCAATGAGCAGTTCTTC.

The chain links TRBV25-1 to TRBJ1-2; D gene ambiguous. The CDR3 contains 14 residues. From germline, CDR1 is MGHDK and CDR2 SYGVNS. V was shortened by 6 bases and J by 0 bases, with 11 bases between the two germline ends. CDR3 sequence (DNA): TGTGCCAGCAGACCCCTCACCCCTAACTATGGCTACACCTTC. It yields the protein CASRPLTPNYGYTF.

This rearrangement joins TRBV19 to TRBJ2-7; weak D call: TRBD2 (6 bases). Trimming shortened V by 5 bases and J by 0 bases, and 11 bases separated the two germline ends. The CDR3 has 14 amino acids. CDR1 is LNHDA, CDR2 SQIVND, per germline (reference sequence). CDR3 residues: CASSPGLDSYEQYF. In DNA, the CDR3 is TGTGCCAGTAGTCCGGGACTTGACTCCTACGAGCAGTACTTC.

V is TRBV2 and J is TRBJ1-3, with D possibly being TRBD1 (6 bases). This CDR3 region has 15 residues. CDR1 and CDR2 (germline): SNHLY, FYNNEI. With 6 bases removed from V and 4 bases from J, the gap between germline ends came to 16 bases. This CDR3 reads CASRLGSGAGNTIYF. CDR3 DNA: TGTGCCAGCAGGCTGGGTTCAGGGGCCGGAAACACCATATATTTT.

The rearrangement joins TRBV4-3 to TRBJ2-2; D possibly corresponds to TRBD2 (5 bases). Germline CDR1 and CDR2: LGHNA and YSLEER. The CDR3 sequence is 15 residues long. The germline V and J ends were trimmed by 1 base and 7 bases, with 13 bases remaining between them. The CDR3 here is CASSQASSSVGELFF. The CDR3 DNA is TGCGCCAGCAGCCAAGCTTCTAGCAGCGTCGGGGAGCTGTTTTTT.

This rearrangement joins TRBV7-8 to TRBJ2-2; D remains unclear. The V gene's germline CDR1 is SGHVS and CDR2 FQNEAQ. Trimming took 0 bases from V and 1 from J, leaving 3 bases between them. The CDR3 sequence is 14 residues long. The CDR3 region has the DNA TGTGCCAGCAGCTTAGCGCAGAACACCGGGGAGCTGTTTTTT. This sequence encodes CASSLAQNTGELFF.

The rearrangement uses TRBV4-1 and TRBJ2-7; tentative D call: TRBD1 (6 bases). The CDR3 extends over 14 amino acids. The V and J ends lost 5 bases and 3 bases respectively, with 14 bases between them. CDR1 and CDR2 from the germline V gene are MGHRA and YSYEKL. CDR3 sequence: CASSSRLGGYEQYF. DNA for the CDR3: TGCGCCAGCAGCTCCCGGCTAGGGGGCTACGAGCAGTACTTC.

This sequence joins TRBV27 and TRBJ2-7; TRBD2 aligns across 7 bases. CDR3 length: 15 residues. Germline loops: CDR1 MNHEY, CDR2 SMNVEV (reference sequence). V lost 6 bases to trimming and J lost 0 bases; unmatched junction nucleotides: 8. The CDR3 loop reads CASSSLRGSSYEQYF. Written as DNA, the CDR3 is TGTGCCAGCAGCTCTTTGCGGGGGAGCTCCTACGAGCAGTACTTC.

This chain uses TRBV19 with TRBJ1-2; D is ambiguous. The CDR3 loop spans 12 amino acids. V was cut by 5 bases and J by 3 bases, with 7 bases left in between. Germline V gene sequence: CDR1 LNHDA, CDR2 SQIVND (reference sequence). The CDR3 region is CASSPQHYGYTF. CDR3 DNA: TGTGCCAGTAGTCCGCAGCACTATGGCTACACCTTC. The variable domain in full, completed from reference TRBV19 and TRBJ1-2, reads DGGITQSPKYLFRKEGQNVTLSCEQNLNHDAMYWYRQDPGQGLRLIYYSQIVNDFQKGDIAEGYSVSREKKESFPLTVTSAQKNPTAFYLCASSPQHYGYTFGSGTRLTVV.

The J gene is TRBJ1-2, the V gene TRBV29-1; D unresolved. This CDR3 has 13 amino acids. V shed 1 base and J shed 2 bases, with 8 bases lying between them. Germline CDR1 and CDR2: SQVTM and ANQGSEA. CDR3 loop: CSVEGGPNYGYTF. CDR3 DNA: TGCAGCGTTGAAGGCGGACCCAACTATGGCTACACCTTC.

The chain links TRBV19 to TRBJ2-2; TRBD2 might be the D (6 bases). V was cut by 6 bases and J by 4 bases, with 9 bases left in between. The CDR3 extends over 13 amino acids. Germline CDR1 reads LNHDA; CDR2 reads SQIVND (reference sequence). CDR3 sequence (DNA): TGTGCCAGTAGGGTAGCGGCCACCGGGGAGCTGTTTTTT. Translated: CASRVAATGELFF.

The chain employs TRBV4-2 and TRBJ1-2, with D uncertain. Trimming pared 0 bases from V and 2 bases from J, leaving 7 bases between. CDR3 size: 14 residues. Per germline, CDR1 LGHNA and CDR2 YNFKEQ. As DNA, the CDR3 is TGTGCCAGCAGCCAAGATTACAGAAACTATGGCTACACCTTC. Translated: CASSQDYRNYGYTF.

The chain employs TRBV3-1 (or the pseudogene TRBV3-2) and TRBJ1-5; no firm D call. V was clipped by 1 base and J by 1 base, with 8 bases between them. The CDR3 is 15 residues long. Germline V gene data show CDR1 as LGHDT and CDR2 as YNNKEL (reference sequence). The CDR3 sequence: CASSQGQVSNQPQHF. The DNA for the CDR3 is TGTGCCAGCAGCCAAGGGCAGGTAAGCAATCAGCCCCAGCATTTT.

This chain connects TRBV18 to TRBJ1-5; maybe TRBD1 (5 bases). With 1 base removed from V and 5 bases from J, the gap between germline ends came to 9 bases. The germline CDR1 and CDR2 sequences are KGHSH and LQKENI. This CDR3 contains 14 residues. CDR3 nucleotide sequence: TGTGCCAGCTCACCACAGGGGAGTTATCAGCCCCAGCATTTT. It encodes CASSPQGSYQPQHF. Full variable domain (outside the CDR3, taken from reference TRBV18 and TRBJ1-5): NAGVMQNPRHLVRRRGQEARLRCSPMKGHSHVYWYRQLPEEGLKFMVYLQKENIIDESGMPKERFSAEFPKEGPSILRIQQVVRGDSAAYFCASSPQGSYQPQHFGDGTRLSIL.

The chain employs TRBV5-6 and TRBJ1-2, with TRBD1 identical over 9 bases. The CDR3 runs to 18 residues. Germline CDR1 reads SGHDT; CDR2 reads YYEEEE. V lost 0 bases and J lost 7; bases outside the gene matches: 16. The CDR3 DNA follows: TGTGCCAGCAGCTTGGTGCCTTTGGGGACAGGGAAGACCTTTGGCTACACCTTC. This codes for CASSLVPLGTGKTFGYTF.

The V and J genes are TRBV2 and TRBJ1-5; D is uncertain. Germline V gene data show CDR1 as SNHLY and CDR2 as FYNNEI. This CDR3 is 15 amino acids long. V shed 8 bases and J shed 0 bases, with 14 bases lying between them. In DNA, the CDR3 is TGTGCCAGCTCCATAACGGTATATAGCAATCAGCCCCAGCATTTT. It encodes CASSITVYSNQPQHF.

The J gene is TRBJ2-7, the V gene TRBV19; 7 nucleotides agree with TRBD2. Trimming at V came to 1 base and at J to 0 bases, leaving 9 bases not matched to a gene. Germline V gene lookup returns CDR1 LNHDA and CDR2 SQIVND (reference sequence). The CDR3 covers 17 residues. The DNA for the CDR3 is TGTGCCAGTAGTATAGTGAGCGGGGCAGTAAGCTCCTACGAGCAGTACTTC. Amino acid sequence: CASSIVSGAVSSYEQYF. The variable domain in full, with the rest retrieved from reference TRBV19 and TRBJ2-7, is DGGITQSPKYLFRKEGQNVTLSCEQNLNHDAMYWYRQDPGQGLRLIYYSQIVNDFQKGDIAEGYSVSREKKESFPLTVTSAQKNPTAFYLCASSIVSGAVSSYEQYFGPGTRLTVT.

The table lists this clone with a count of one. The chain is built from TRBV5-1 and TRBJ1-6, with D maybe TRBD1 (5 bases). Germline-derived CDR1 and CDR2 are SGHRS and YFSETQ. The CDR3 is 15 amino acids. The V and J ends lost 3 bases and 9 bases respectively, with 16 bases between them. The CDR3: CASSWDRADFSPLHF. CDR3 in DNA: TGCGCCAGCAGCTGGGACCGGGCGGATTTTTCACCCCTCCACTTT. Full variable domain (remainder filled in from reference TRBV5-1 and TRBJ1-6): KAGVTQTPRYLIKTRGQQVTLSCSPISGHRSVSWYQQTPGQGLQFLFEYFSETQRNKGNFPGRFSGRQFSNSRSEMNVSTLELGDSALYLCASSWDRADFSPLHFGNGTRLTVT.

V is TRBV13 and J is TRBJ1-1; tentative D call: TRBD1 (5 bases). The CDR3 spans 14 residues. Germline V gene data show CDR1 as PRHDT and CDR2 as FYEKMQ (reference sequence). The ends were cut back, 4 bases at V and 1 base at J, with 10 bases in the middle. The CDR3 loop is CASSWGRPNTEAFF. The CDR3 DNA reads TGTGCCAGCAGCTGGGGACGGCCGAACACTGAAGCTTTCTTT.

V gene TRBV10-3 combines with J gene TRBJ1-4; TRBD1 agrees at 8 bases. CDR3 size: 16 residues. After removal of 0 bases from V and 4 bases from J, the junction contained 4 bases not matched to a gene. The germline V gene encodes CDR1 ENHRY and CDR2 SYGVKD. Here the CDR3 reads CAISESGTGINEKLFF. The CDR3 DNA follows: TGTGCCATCAGTGAGTCCGGGACAGGCATTAATGAAAAACTGTTTTTT.

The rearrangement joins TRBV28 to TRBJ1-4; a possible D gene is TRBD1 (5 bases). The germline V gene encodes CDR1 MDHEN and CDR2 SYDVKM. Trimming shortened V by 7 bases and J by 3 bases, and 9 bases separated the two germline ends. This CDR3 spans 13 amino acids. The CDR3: CASMRQSNEKLFF. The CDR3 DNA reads TGTGCCAGCATGCGACAGTCTAATGAAAAACTGTTTTTT.

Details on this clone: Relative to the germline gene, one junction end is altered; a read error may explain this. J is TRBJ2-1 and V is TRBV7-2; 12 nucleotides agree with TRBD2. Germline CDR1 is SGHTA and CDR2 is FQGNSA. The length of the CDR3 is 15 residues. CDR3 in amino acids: CASSLAGGPVYEQFF. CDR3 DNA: TGTGCCAGCAGCCTAGCGGGGGGGCCGGTCTATGAGCAGTTCTTC.

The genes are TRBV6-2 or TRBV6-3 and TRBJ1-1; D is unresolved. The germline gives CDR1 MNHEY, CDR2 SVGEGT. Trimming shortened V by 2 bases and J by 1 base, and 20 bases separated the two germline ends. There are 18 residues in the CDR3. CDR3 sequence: CASSYTPGIMRWNTEAFF. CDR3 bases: TGTGCCAGCAGTTACACCCCAGGAATCATGAGGTGGAACACTGAAGCTTTCTTT.

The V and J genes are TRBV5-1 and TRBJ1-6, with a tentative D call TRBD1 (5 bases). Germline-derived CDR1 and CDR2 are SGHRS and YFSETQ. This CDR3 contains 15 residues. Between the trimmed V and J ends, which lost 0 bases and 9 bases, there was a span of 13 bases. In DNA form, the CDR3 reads TGCGCCAGCAGCTTGGCCCATGGACAATCTTCACCCCTCCACTTT. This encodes CASSLAHGQSSPLHF.

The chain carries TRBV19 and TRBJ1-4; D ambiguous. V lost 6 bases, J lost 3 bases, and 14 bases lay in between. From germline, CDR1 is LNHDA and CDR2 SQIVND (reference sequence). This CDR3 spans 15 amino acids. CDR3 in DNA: TGTGCCAGTAGCCCCCGTGGAGGACCTAATGAAAAACTGTTTTTT. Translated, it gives CASSPRGGPNEKLFF.

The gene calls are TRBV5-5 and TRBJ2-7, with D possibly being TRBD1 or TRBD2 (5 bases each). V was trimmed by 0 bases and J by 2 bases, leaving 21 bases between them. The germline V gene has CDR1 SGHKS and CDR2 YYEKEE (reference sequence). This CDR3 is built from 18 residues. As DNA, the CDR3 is TGTGCCAGCAGCTTGGGAGGTTCCACCGGGACGGCCGCCTACGAGCAGTACTTC. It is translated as CASSLGGSTGTAAYEQYF.

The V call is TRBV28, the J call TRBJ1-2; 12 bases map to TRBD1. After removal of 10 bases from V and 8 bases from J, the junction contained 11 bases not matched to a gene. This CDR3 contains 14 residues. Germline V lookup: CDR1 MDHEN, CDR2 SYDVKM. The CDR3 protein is CATLRGTGGGGYTF. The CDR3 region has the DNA TGTGCCACCCTGCGTGGGACAGGGGGCGGAGGCTACACCTTC.

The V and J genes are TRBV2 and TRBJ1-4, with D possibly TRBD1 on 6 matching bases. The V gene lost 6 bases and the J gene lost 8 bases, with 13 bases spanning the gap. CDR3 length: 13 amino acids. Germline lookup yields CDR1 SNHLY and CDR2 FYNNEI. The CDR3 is CASRLTTGEKLFF. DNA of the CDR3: TGTGCCAGCAGGCTCACAACAGGGGAAAAACTGTTTTTT.

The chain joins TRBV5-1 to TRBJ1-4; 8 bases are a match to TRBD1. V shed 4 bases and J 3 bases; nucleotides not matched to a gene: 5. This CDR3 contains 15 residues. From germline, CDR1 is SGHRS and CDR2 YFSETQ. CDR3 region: CASSPGQGANEKLFF. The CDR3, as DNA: TGCGCCAGCAGCCCTGGACAGGGTGCTAATGAAAAACTGTTTTTT.